Following are 20 T cell receptor beta chains from one sample sequenced in a study of T cells in Graves' hyperthyroidism and ophthalmopathy. It was RNA transcripts that yielded the amplified TCR beta CDR3 regions. TCR CDR3 regions were first amplified by RT-PCR with HTBI primers. MiXCR, applied by TCRdb to the multiplex PCR reads, yields one record per CDR3 protein. The repertoire holds about 480,000 distinct CDR3 sequences, 20% to 25% seen once, with about 53% in the top ten. The specimen sequenced was blood. These receptors were obtained from a woman in her sixties or seventies with Graves' ophthalmopathy.

The genes are TRBV3-1 and TRBJ1-2; D unresolved. The germline V gene encodes CDR1 LGHDT and CDR2 YNNKEL (reference sequence). The V end lost 0 bases, the J end lost 8 bases, and 4 bases lay between the germline ends. The CDR3 loop spans 11 amino acids. CDR3 residues: CASSQERGYTF. In nucleotides, the CDR3 is TGTGCCAGCAGCCAAGAGAGGGGCTACACCTTC. The full variable domain, completed using reference TRBV3-1 and TRBJ1-2, is DTAVSQTPKYLVTQMGNDKSIKCEQNLGHDTMYWYKQDSKKFLKIMFSYNNKELIINETVPNRFSPKSPDKAHLNLHINSLELGDSAVYFCASSQERGYTFGSGTRLTVV.

Only a few counts were recorded for this clonotype. The chain combines TRBV28 with TRBJ2-1; 11 bases align to TRBD2. Germline loops: CDR1 MDHEN, CDR2 SYDVKM. The CDR3 has 15 residues. V lost 4 bases, J lost 6 bases, and 5 bases stayed unmatched. As DNA, the CDR3 is TGTGCCAGCAGTTCGACTAGCGGGATGGTCAATGAGCAGTTCTTC. It is translated as CASSSTSGMVNEQFF.

This clonotype was detected a few times. The chain links TRBV6-5 to TRBJ2-2; D is possibly TRBD1 (6 bases). V was clipped by 0 bases and J by 4 bases, with 15 bases between them. CDR1 is MNHEY, CDR2 SVGAGI, per germline. The CDR3 is 17 amino acids. CDR3 sequence reads: CASSYSPTGASTGELFF. DNA of the CDR3: TGTGCCAGCAGTTACTCCCCGACAGGAGCGAGCACCGGGGAGCTGTTTTTT.

The rearrangement joins TRBV5-1 to TRBJ2-1; no definite D call. From germline, CDR1 is SGHRS and CDR2 YFSETQ. The CDR3 has 12 residues. V was cut by 6 bases and J by 7 bases, with 11 bases left in between. The DNA of the CDR3 is TGCGCCAGCACCCCCGGTCGAAATGAGCAGTTCTTC. Residues: CASTPGRNEQFF.

This clonotype was detected ten times or more. The chain has TRBV3-1 and TRBJ2-1; 9 positions agree with TRBD2. Germline-derived CDR1 and CDR2 are LGHDT and YNNKEL (reference sequence). The CDR3 consists of 16 residues. V lost 0 bases to trimming and J lost 1 base; unmatched junction nucleotides: 1. The CDR3 protein is CASSQDLAGSYNEQFF. CDR3 DNA sequence: TGTGCCAGCAGCCAAGATCTAGCGGGGTCCTACAATGAGCAGTTCTTC.

This clonotype was seen at least ten times. The chain uses TRBV7-2 and TRBJ2-2; D possibly corresponds to TRBD1 (5 bases). Trimming took off 4 bases at V and 1 base at J, with 13 bases between the two ends. The germline V gene has CDR1 SGHTA and CDR2 FQGNSA. This CDR3 spans 16 amino acids. CDR3 in amino acids: CASSSSRTKNTGELFF. The CDR3 bases are TGTGCCAGCAGCTCCTCGCGGACAAAGAACACCGGGGAGCTGTTTTTT.

This clonotype has just a few counts. This sequence joins TRBV2 and TRBJ1-4; 11 positions match TRBD1. The J segment lost 5 bases and the V segment lost 8 bases, leaving 7 bases of the junction unmatched. The CDR3 runs to 15 residues. Germline V gene lookup returns CDR1 SNHLY and CDR2 FYNNEI. CDR3 residues: CASGGQGVKNEKLFF. In DNA form, the CDR3 reads TGTGCCAGCGGGGGACAGGGGGTGAAAAATGAAAAACTGTTTTTT.

In this sample, this clonotype turned up many times. The chain combines TRBV28 with TRBJ2-1; 8 bases map to TRBD2. This CDR3 is 15 amino acids long. Germline V gene sequence: CDR1 MDHEN, CDR2 SYDVKM. V dropped 6 bases and J dropped 0; count of bases not matched to a gene: 4. For the CDR3, the DNA is TGTGCCAGCAGCCGGGGGGGGAGCTCCTACAATGAGCAGTTCTTC. It yields the protein CASSRGGSSYNEQFF.

The genes are TRBV18 and TRBJ2-3, with D unclear. Trimming removed 3 bases at V and 1 base at J, with 11 bases between. This CDR3 comprises 15 residues. Germline V CDR1 and CDR2: KGHSH, LQKENI. The CDR3 DNA is TGTGCCAGCTCACCGGCCGGGCCCCGCACAGATACGCAGTATTTT. Encoded protein: CASSPAGPRTDTQYF.

The sample holds many counts of this clonotype. The chain recombines TRBV29-1 with TRBJ1-2; 10 bases are shared with TRBD1. This CDR3 is 13 amino acids long. From germline, CDR1 is SQVTM and CDR2 ANQGSEA. V shed 7 bases, J shed 3 bases, and the junction held 5 bases outside the gene matches. CDR3 in DNA: TGCAGCGACCAGACAGGGGGCGACTATGGCTACACCTTC. Amino acids: CSDQTGGDYGYTF.

With regard to this clonotype: One end of the junction does not line up with germline, which may come from a read error. The chain couples TRBV6-1 to TRBJ2-2; D might be TRBD1 (6 bases). The J call is uncertain, as TRBJ1-1 better fits the DNA end. The CDR3 is 13 residues long. CDR1 is MNHNS and CDR2 is SASEGT in the germline V gene. In DNA form, the CDR3 reads TGTGCCAACAGTCAACGACAGGCCGGGGGAGCTTTCTTT. Residues: CANSQRQAGGAFF.

This clonotype was counted ten times or more. The chain's CDR3 is CASSIGTVQETQYF. CDR3 bases: TGTGCCAGCAGCATCGGGACGGTACAAGAGACCCAGTACTTC. The V call is TRBV7-8, the J call TRBJ2-5; TRBD1 or TRBD2 may be the D gene (5 bases each). The CDR3 loop spans 14 amino acids. V gave up 5 bases and J gave up 2 bases, with 12 bases separating them. Germline lookup yields CDR1 SGHVS and CDR2 FQNEAQ.

J is TRBJ2-5 and V is TRBV5-6; D is perhaps TRBD1 (5 bases). Germline V CDR1 and CDR2: SGHDT, YYEEEE. V lost 2 bases to trimming and J lost 4 bases, with 12 bases between them. The CDR3 contains 14 residues. The CDR3 DNA is TGTGCCAGCAGCTTCTGGGGCAGGGCAGAGACCCAGTACTTC. It translates to CASSFWGRAETQYF.

The rearrangement links TRBV5-1 to TRBJ2-1; tentative D call: TRBD2 (6 bases). Trimming left V 4 bases short and J 10 bases short, with 18 bases between. There are 14 residues in the CDR3. Germline CDR1 and CDR2: SGHRS and YFSETQ. The CDR3 loop reads CASSGIGTPQEQFF. The CDR3 coding sequence is TGCGCCAGCAGCGGGATCGGGACTCCTCAGGAGCAGTTCTTC.

There are many counts of this clonotype. V is TRBV12-3 or TRBV12-4 and J is TRBJ1-1; TRBD1 is a possible D gene (5 bases). Between the trimmed V and J ends, which lost 4 bases and 4 bases, there was a span of 10 bases. This CDR3 has 13 amino acids. CDR3 coding DNA: TGTGCCAGCAGTTCAGGGTTAGGCACTGAAGCTTTCTTT. Translated, it gives CASSSGLGTEAFF.

Note on this clonotype: Sequence at one end of the junction differs from germline and may be a read error. This chain links TRBV20-1 with TRBJ2-1; 8 bases align to TRBD2. This CDR3 spans 16 amino acids. The germline gives CDR1 DFQATT, CDR2 SNEGSKA (reference sequence). The CDR3 bases are TGCAGTGCTCGAGAATTAGCGGGAAGGGGCTACAATGAGCAGTTCTTC. Its translation: CSARELAGRGYNEQFF.

The chain recombines TRBV5-1 with TRBJ1-6; TRBD1 agrees at 10 bases. From germline, CDR1 is SGHRS and CDR2 YFSETQ. The CDR3 spans 16 residues. The V and J ends lost 3 bases and 7 bases, in that order; junction bases with no gene match: 7. The CDR3 DNA is TGCGCCAGCAGCTCCGCCGGGACAGGGGTAAATTCACCCCTCCACTTT. This gives the protein CASSSAGTGVNSPLHF.

This clonotype has a count of ten or more. Written as DNA, the CDR3 is TGTGCCAGCAGTGAGGTCCCAATGGGCGAGCAGTACTTC. Protein: CASSEVPMGEQYF. This chain links TRBV2 with TRBJ2-7; D unresolved. The CDR3 runs to 13 residues. The V gene's germline CDR1 is SNHLY and CDR2 FYNNEI. Between the trimmed V and J ends, which lost 3 bases and 6 bases, there was a span of 12 bases.

Regarding this clonotype: A much larger clone lies a single base off, so this may be a read error. This sequence joins TRBV27 and TRBJ1-5; unclear D gene. The CDR3 spans 14 residues. V lost 2 bases, J lost 6 bases, and 11 bases lay in between. CDR1 and CDR2 (germline): MNHEY, SMNVEV (reference sequence). CDR3 nucleotides: TGTGCCAGCAGTTTAGCGTCCAGAAGTCAGCCCCAGCATTTT. This translates into CASSLASRSQPQHF.

This clonotype has a count of ten or more. V and J are TRBV12-5 and TRBJ1-1, with 7 bases fitting TRBD1. There are 16 residues in the CDR3. With 2 bases clipped from V and 4 bases from J, the junction kept 10 bases outside the gene matches. CDR1 is LGHNT and CDR2 is FRNRAP in the germline V gene. The CDR3 loop reads CASGLPLTGIGTEAFF. The CDR3 DNA is TGTGCTAGTGGTTTGCCCCTGACAGGGATCGGCACTGAAGCTTTCTTT.